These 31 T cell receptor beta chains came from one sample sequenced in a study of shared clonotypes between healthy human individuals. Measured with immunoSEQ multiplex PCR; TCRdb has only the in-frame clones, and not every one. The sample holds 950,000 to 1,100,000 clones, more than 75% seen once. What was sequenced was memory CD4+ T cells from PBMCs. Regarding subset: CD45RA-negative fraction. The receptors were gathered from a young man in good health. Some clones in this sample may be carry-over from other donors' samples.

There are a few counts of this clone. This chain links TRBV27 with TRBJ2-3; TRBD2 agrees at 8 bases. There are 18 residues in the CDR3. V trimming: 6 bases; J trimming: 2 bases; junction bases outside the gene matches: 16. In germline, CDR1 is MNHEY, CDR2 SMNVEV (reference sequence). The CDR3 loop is CASSLRSGSSLYTDTQYF. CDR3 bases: TGTGCCAGCAGCTTACGGAGCGGGAGCTCACTGTACACAGATACGCAGTATTTT.

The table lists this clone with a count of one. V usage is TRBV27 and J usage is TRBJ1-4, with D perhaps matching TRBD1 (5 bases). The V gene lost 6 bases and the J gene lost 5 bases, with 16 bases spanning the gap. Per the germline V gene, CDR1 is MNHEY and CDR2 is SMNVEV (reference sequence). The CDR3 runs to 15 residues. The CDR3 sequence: CASRPYGGENEKLFF. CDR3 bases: TGTGCCAGCAGGCCATATGGGGGGGAGAATGAAAAACTGTTTTTT.

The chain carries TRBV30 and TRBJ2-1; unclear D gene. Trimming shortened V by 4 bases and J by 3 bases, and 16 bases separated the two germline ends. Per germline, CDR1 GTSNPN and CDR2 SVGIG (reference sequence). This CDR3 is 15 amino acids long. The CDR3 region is CAWNEGLTIYNEQFF. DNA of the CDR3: TGTGCCTGGAATGAAGGCCTAACCATCTACAATGAGCAGTTCTTC.

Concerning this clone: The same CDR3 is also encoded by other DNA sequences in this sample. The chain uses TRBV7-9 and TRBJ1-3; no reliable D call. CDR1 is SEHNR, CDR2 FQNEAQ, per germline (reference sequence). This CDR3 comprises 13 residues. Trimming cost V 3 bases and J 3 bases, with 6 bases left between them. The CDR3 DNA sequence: TGTGCCAGCAGCTTGCTCGATGGAAACACCATATATTTT. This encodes CASSLLDGNTIYF. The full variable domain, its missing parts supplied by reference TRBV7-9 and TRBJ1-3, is DTGVSQNPRHKITKRGQNVTFRCDPISEHNRLYWYRQTLGQGPEFLTYFQNEAQLEKSRLLSDRFSAERPKGSFSTLEIQRTEQGDSAMYLCASSLLDGNTIYFGEGSWLTVV.

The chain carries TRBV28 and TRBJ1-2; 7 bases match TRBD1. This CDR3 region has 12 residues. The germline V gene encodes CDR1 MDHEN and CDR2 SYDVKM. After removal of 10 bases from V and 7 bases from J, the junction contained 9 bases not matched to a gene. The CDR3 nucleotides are TGTGCCACCAAACCCGACAGGGCTGGCTACACCTTC. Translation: CATKPDRAGYTF.

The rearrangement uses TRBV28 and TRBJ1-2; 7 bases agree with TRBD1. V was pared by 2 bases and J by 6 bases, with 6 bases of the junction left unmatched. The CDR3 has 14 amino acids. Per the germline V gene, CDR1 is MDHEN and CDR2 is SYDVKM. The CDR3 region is CASSLVQGNHGYTF. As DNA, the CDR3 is TGTGCCAGCAGTTTAGTACAGGGGAACCATGGCTACACCTTC.

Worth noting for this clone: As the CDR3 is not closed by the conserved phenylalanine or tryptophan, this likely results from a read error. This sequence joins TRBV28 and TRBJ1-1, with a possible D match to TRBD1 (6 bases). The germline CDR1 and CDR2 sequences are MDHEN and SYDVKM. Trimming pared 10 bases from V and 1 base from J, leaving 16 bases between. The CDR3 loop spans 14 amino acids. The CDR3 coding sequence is TGTGCCACCCGATTCGGGACACCGAACACTGAAGCTTTCTCT. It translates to CATRFGTPNTEAFS.

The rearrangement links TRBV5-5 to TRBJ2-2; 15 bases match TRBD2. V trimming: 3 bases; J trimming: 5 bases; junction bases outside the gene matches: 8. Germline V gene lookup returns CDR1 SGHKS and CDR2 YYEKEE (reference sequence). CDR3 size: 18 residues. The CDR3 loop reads CASSSPSGLAGGTGELFF. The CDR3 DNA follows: TGTGCCAGCAGCTCGCCCTCGGGACTAGCGGGAGGTACCGGGGAGCTGTTTTTT.

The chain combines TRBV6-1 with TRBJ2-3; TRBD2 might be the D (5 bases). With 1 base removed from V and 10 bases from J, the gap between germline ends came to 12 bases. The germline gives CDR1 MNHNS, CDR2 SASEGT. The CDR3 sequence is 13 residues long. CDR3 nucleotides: TGTGCCAGCAGTGAAGTCGGAGAAGCGGCGCAGTATTTT. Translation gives CASSEVGEAAQYF.

The CDR3 sequence: CASIELAASTDTQYF. The CDR3 region has the DNA TGTGCCAGCATCGAACTAGCGGCTAGCACAGATACGCAGTATTTT. This sequence joins TRBV6-1 and TRBJ2-3; 8 positions match TRBD2. Germline CDR1 MNHNS, CDR2 SASEGT. Trimming at V came to 7 bases and at J to 0 bases, leaving 6 bases not matched to a gene. This CDR3 has 15 amino acids.

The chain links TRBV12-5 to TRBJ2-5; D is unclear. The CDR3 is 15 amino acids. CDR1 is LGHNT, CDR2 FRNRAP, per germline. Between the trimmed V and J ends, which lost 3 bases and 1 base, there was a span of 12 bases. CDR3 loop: CASGFRAGLQETQYF. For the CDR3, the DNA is TGTGCTAGTGGTTTTAGGGCAGGCCTCCAAGAGACCCAGTACTTC.

For the CDR3, the DNA is TGCAGCGCCCATCGCCTAGCGGGAGGCCCAGAGACCCAGTACTTC. Encoded protein: CSAHRLAGGPETQYF. The rearrangement uses TRBV29-1 and TRBJ2-5; 11 bases fit TRBD2. Germline CDR1 SQVTM, CDR2 ANQGSEA. The CDR3 loop spans 15 amino acids. V shed 7 bases and J 4 bases; nucleotides not matched to a gene: 11. The whole variable domain, filled in from reference TRBV29-1 and TRBJ2-5, reads SAVISQKPSRDICQRGTSLTIQCQVDSQVTMMFWYRQQPGQSLTLIATANQGSEATYESGFVIDKFPISRPNLTFSTLTVSNMSPEDSSIYLCSAHRLAGGPETQYFGPGTRLLVL.

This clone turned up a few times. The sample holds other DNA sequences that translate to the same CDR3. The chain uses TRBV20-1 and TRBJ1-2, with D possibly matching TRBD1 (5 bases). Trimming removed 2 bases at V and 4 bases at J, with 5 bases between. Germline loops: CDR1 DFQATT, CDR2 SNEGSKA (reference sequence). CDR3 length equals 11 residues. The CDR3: CSARQGYGYTF. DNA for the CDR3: TGCAGTGCTAGACAGGGCTATGGCTACACCTTC.

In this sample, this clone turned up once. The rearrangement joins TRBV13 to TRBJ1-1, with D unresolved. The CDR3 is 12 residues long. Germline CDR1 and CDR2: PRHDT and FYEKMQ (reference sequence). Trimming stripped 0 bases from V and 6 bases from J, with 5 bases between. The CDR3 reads CASSLGPPEAFF. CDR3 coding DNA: TGTGCCAGCAGCTTAGGCCCCCCTGAAGCTTTCTTT.

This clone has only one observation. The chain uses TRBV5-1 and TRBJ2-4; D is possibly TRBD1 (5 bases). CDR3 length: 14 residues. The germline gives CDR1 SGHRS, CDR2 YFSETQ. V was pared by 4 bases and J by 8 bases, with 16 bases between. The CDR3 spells CASSPGRERDIQYF. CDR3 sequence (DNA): TGCGCCAGCAGCCCGGGCAGGGAAAGGGACATTCAGTACTTC. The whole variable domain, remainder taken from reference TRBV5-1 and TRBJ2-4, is KAGVTQTPRYLIKTRGQQVTLSCSPISGHRSVSWYQQTPGQGLQFLFEYFSETQRNKGNFPGRFSGRQFSNSRSEMNVSTLELGDSALYLCASSPGRERDIQYFGAGTRLSVL.

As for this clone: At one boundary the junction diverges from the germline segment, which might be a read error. The CDR3 sequence is CALAGRTGELFF. As DNA, the CDR3 is TGCGCTTTAGCAGGACGCACCGGGGAGCTGTTTTTT. V is TRBV7-7 and J is TRBJ2-2; no firm D call. The CDR3 is 12 residues long. The germline V gene encodes CDR1 SSHAT and CDR2 FNYEAQ (reference sequence).

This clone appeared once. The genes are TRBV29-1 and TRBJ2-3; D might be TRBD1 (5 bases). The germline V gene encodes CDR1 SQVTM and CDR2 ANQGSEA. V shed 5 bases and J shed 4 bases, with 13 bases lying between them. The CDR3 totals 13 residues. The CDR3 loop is CSVLTVRADTQYF. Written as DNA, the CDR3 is TGCAGCGTTTTGACAGTTAGGGCAGATACGCAGTATTTT.

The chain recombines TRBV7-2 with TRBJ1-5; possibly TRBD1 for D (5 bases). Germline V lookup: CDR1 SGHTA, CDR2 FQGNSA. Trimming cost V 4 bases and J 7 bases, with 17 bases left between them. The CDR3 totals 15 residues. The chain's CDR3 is CASSSGSRGIQPQHF. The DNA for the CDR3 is TGTGCCAGCAGCTCCGGGTCTAGGGGAATCCAGCCCCAGCATTTT.

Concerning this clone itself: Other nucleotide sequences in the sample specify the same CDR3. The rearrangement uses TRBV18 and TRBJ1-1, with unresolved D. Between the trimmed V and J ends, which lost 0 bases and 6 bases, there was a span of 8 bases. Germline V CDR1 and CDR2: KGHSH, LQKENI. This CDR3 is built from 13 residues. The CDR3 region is CASSPPGRAEAFF. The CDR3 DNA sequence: TGTGCCAGCTCACCACCGGGGAGGGCTGAAGCTTTCTTT.

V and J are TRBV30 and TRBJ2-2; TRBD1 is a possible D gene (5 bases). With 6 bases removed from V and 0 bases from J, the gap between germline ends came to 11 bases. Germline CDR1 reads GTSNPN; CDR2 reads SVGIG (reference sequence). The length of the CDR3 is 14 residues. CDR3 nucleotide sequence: TGTGCCTGCAAGGGGCGGCCGAACACCGGGGAGCTGTTTTTT. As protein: CACKGRPNTGELFF.

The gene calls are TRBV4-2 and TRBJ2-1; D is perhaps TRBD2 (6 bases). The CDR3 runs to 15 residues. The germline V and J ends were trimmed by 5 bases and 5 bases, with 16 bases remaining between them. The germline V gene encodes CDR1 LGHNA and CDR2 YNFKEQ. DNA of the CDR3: TGTGCCAGCAGCTTAAGCGGGTCCATTAACAATGAGCAGTTCTTC. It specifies CASSLSGSINNEQFF.

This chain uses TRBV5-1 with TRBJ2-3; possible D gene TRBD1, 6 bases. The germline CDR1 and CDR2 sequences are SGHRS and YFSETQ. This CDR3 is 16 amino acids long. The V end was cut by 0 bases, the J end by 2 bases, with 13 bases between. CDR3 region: CASSLARQGNTDTQYF. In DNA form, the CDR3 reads TGCGCCAGCAGCTTGGCCCGGCAGGGGAACACAGATACGCAGTATTTT.

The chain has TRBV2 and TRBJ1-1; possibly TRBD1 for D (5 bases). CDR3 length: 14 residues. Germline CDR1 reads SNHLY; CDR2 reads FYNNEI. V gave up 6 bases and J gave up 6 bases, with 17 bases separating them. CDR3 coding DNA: TGTGCCAGCAGCAAGACAGCTCAGGTTCCTGAAGCTTTCTTT. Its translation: CASSKTAQVPEAFF.

For the CDR3, the DNA is TGTGCCAGCAGCTTGGGCCGGGGCCTCACCTACGAGCAGTACTTC. Its translation: CASSLGRGLTYEQYF. The chain employs TRBV5-8 and TRBJ2-7, with D perhaps TRBD1 or TRBD2 (5 bases each). Germline-derived CDR1 and CDR2 are SGHTS and YDEGEE. V shed 0 bases and J shed 2 bases, with 12 bases lying between them. This CDR3 has 15 amino acids.

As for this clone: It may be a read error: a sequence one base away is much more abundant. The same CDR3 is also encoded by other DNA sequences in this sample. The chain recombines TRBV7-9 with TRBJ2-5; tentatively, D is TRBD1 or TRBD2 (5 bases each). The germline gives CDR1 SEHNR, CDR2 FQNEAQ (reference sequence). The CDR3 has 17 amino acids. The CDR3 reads CASSPTGWGTLQETQYF. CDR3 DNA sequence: TGTGCCAGCAGCCCCACGGGGTGGGGCACCCTTCAAGAGACCCAATACTTC.

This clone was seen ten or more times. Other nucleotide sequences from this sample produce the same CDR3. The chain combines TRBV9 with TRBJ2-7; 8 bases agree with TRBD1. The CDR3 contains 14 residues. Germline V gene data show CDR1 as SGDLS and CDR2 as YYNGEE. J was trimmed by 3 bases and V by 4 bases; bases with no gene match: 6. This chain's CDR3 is CASSPRTGNYEQYF. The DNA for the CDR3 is TGTGCCAGCAGCCCTCGGACAGGGAACTACGAGCAGTACTTC.

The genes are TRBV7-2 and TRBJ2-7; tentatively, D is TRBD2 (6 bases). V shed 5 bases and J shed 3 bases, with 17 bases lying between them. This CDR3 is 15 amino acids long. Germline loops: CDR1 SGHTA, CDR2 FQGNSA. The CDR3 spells CASSTAGTEGYEQYF. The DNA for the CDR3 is TGTGCCAGCAGCACCGCCGGGACGGAGGGCTACGAGCAGTACTTC.

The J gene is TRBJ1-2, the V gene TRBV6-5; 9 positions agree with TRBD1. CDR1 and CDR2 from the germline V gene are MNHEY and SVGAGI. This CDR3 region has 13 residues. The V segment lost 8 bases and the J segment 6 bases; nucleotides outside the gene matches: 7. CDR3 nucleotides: TGTGCCAGCGGCGGGACAGGGATCCATGGCTACACCTTC. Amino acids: CASGGTGIHGYTF.

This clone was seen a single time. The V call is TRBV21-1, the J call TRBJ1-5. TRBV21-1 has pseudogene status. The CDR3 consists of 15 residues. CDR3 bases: TGTGCCAGCAGCAAAGAACGGAGAGGGGAACAGCCCCAGCATTTT. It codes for CASSKERRGEQPQHF.

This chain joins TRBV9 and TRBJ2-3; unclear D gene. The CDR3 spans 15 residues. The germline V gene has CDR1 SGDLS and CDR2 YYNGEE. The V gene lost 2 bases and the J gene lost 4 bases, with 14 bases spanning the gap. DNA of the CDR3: TGTGCCAGCAGCGTCAATTACGGGCGCGCAGATACGCAGTATTTT. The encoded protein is CASSVNYGRADTQYF.

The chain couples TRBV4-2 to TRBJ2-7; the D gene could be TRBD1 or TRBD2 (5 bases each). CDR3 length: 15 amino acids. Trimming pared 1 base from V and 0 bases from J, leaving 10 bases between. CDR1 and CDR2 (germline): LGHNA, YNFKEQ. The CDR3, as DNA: TGTGCCAGCAGCCAAGGGGACCACCTCTCCTACGAGCAGTACTTC. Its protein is CASSQGDHLSYEQYF.